One sample yielded the 3 T cell receptor beta chains listed below, sequenced in a study of shared clonotypes between healthy human individuals. Produced via immunoSEQ multiplex PCR; TCRdb's table is partial and in-frame only. The repertoire includes around 1.1 million clones, approximately 80% of them detected once, and roughly 0.57% sits in the top ten. Sequenced input: memory CD4+ T cells from PBMCs. This sample's subset: CD45RA-negative fraction. These receptors came from a man aged 18 to 29 in good health. Some clones in this sample may be carry-over from other donors' samples.

The chain joins TRBV2 to TRBJ2-5, with 8 bases matching TRBD2. The CDR3 spans 18 residues. Germline V lookup: CDR1 SNHLY, CDR2 FYNNEI. Unmatched junction bases numbered 16, after V lost 3 bases and J lost 4 bases. The CDR3 DNA follows: TGTGCCAGCAGTGATCCTAGCGGGCCGGGGGGTGGCGGAGAGACCCAGTACTTC. It specifies CASSDPSGPGGGGETQYF.

The count of this clone is one. The chain couples TRBV2 to TRBJ1-5; unclear D gene. Trimming shortened V by 3 bases and J by 6 bases, and 12 bases separated the two germline ends. The germline V gene encodes CDR1 SNHLY and CDR2 FYNNEI. There are 14 residues in the CDR3. The CDR3 reads CASSEYSTAQPQHF. Here the CDR3 DNA reads TGTGCCAGCAGTGAGTATTCGACGGCTCAGCCCCAGCATTTT.

The chain couples TRBV7-6 to TRBJ2-7, with 12 bases matching TRBD1. This CDR3 region has 14 residues. Germline CDR1 SGHVS, CDR2 FNYEAQ. Germline trimming cut 4 bases from V and 7 bases from J; bases unmatched to any gene: 5. The CDR3 sequence: CASSSGQGAVEQYF. The DNA for the CDR3 is TGTGCCAGCAGCTCGGGACAGGGGGCGGTTGAGCAGTACTTC. Filled out from reference TRBV7-6 and TRBJ2-7, the complete variable domain reads GAGVSQSPRYKVTKRGQDVALRCDPISGHVSLYWYRQALGQGPEFLTYFNYEAQQDKSGLPNDRFSAERPEGSISTLTIQRTEQRDSAMYRCASSSGQGAVEQYFGPGTRLTVT.